The rows below give T cell receptor beta chains drawn from one sample of a study of response to subunit inactivated influenza vaccine. TCRdb redid the calling of the RT-PCR reads with MiXCR, one entry per CDR3 protein. Altogether fewer than 700,000 distinct CDR3 sequences are present, 10% to 15% being singletons, with the ten largest covering roughly 13%. Specimen: PBMCs from blood, collected 45 days after vaccination. These receptor sequences come from a man aged 50 to 59 who received an inactivated influenza vaccine. Both conserved end residues are part of each CDR3. A D gene is named only where the DNA matches it firmly. Clone size is not always given. Where it is, it says once, few, many or a class for expanded clones.

v_call	clone_size	j_call	d_call	cdr3_aa	cdr3_nt
TRBV5-1	few	TRBJ2-5	TRBD2	CASSLDGRAGETQYF	TGCGCCAGCAGCTTGGACGGGAGGGCCGGAGAGACCCAGTACTTC
TRBV7-2	many	TRBJ2-3	TRBD1	CASRGQTGGRDTQYF	TGTGCCAGCAGGGGTCAGACAGGGGGCAGAGATACGCAGTATTTT
TRBV12-3/TRBV12-4	-	TRBJ2-1	-	CASSLGQGDYNEQFF	TGTGCCAGCAGTTTAGGGCAAGGGGATTACAATGAGCAGTTCTTC
TRBV4-3	many	TRBJ2-1	-	CASSQGGSYNEQFF	TGCGCCAGCAGCCAAGGAGGTTCCTACAATGAGCAGTTCTTC
TRBV28	-	TRBJ2-3	-	CASSLPGVDTDTQYF	TGTGCCAGCAGTTTGCCCGGGGTTGACACAGATACGCAGTATTTT
TRBV11-2	-	TRBJ1-1	-	CASSQTTGNTEAFF	TGTGCCAGCAGCCAGACGACAGGGAACACTGAAGCTTTCTTT
TRBV28	-	TRBJ2-3	TRBD2	CASTPGTSMQYF	TGTGCCAGCACACCCGGGACTAGCATGCAGTATTTT
TRBV12-3/TRBV12-4	many	TRBJ1-1	-	CASSTARHRNTEAFF	TGTGCCAGCAGTACAGCCCGACACCGGAACACTGAAGCTTTCTTT
TRBV29-1	many	TRBJ2-5	-	CSAIRQETQYF	TGCAGCGCCATCCGACAGGAGACCCAGTACTTC
TRBV20-1	many	TRBJ2-2	-	CSASLNGELFF	TGCAGTGCTAGCCTCAACGGGGAGCTGTTTTTT
TRBV28	-	TRBJ1-4	-	CASRPYPAAGEKLFF	TGTGCCAGCAGGCCTTATCCGGCGGCTGGCGAAAAACTGTTTTTT
TRBV7-2	many	TRBJ2-1	TRBD2	CASSWTSYNEQFF	TGTGCCAGCAGCTGGACTAGTTACAATGAGCAGTTCTTC
TRBV15	-	TRBJ2-1	-	CATSRDRPGNNEQFF	TGTGCCACCAGCAGAGATCGACCGGGGAACAATGAGCAGTTCTTC
TRBV5-5	-	TRBJ1-4	-	CASSIQGGYEKLFF	TGTGCCAGCAGCATACAGGGAGGTTATGAAAAACTGTTTTTT
TRBV6-2/TRBV6-3	few	TRBJ1-1	-	CASTKQWLNTEAFF	TGTGCCAGCACCAAACAATGGTTGAACACTGAAGCTTTCTTT
TRBV30	-	TRBJ1-5	-	CAWTGADSNQPQHF	TGTGCCTGGACAGGAGCCGATAGCAATCAGCCCCAGCATTTT
TRBV18	once	TRBJ2-7	TRBD1	CASSPDRAGSYEQYF	TGTGCCAGCTCACCCGACAGGGCAGGATCCTACGAGCAGTACTTC
TRBV30	-	TRBJ1-6	-	CAWSVRGPRNSPLHF	TGTGCCTGGAGTGTACGAGGACCGCGTAATTCACCCCTCCACTTT
TRBV28	few	TRBJ1-4	-	CASSPGGAQIGKLFF	TGTGCCAGCAGCCCTGGCGGGGCGCAGATTGGAAAACTGTTTTTT
TRBV20-1	few	TRBJ2-1	TRBD2	CSASRLAGHFGNEQFF	TGCAGTGCTAGTCGACTAGCGGGGCACTTCGGCAATGAGCAGTTCTTC
TRBV5-1	-	TRBJ2-2	-	CASSLSGNPAGELFF	TGCGCCAGCAGCTTATCGGGGAACCCCGCCGGGGAGCTGTTTTTT
TRBV6-1	few	TRBJ1-1	TRBD1	CASSLSTGGQINTEAFF	TGTGCCAGCAGCCTCTCTACAGGGGGCCAAATTAACACTGAAGCTTTCTTT
TRBV9	few	TRBJ1-2	-	CASSVSGVANYGYTF	TGTGCCAGCAGCGTAAGCGGGGTAGCTAACTATGGCTACACCTTC
TRBV4-3	many	TRBJ2-7	TRBD2	CASSQALAGSYEQYF	TGCGCCAGCAGCCAAGCTCTAGCGGGCTCCTACGAGCAGTACTTC
TRBV18	-	TRBJ2-7	TRBD2	CASSPPGLATHEQYF	TGTGCCAGCTCACCTCCGGGACTAGCGACGCACGAGCAGTACTTC
TRBV20-1	few	TRBJ2-7	TRBD2	CSARAGTSGGVSRQYF	TGCAGTGCTAGAGCGGGGACTAGCGGGGGGGTAAGCCGGCAGTACTTC
TRBV24-1	few	TRBJ2-5	TRBD1	CATSDGQGATQYF	TGTGCCACCAGTGATGGACAGGGAGCGACCCAGTACTTC
TRBV28	many	TRBJ2-1	-	CASSPHHERNEQFF	TGTGCCAGCAGTCCCCACCACGAACGCAATGAGCAGTTCTTC
TRBV5-1	-	TRBJ2-7	-	CASSLVAGAAPLPYEQYF	TGCGCCAGCAGCTTGGTAGCAGGGGCGGCCCCACTACCCTACGAGCAGTACTTC
TRBV3-1	few	TRBJ2-7	-	CASSAHYPGAGTSSYEQYF	TGTGCCAGCAGCGCGCACTACCCGGGGGCAGGCACCAGCTCCTACGAGCAGTACTTC
TRBV6-2/TRBV6-3	-	TRBJ2-3	-	CASRQLDTQYF	TGTGCCAGCAGGCAACTAGATACGCAGTATTTT
TRBV10-2	-	TRBJ2-7	-	CASSPGGQSYEQYF	TGCGCCAGCAGTCCCGGGGGACAGAGCTACGAGCAGTACTTC
TRBV7-3	-	TRBJ2-2	-	CASSHHGGGTGELFF	TGTGCCAGCAGCCATCACGGGGGTGGCACCGGGGAGCTGTTTTTT
TRBV28	-	TRBJ2-7	TRBD1	CASSFVAGTGKGEQYF	TGTGCCAGCAGTTTTGTAGCCGGGACAGGGAAGGGCGAGCAGTACTTC
TRBV11-2	-	TRBJ2-2	-	CASSQRWGTGELFF	TGTGCCAGCAGCCAAAGGTGGGGCACCGGGGAGCTGTTTTTT
TRBV20-1	-	TRBJ1-1	-	CSASKGGINTEAFF	TGCAGTGCTAGCAAGGGGGGGATTAACACTGAAGCTTTCTTT
TRBV12-3/TRBV12-4	-	TRBJ2-5	TRBD1	CASRAGTGGGETQYF	TGTGCCAGCAGAGCCGGGACAGGGGGTGGAGAGACCCAGTACTTC